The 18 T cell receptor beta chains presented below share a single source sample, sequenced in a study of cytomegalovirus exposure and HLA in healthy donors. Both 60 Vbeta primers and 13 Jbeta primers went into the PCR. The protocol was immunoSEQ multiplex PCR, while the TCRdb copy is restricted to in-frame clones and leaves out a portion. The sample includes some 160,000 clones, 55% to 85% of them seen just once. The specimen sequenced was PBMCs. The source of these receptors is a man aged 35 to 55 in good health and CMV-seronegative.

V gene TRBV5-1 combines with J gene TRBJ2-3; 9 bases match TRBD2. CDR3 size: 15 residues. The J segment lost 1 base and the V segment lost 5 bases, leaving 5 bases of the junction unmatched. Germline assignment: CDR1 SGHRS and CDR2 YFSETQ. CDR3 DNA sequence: TGCGCCAGCAGTAAGTTAGCGGGGGGCACAGATACGCAGTATTTT. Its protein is CASSKLAGGTDTQYF.

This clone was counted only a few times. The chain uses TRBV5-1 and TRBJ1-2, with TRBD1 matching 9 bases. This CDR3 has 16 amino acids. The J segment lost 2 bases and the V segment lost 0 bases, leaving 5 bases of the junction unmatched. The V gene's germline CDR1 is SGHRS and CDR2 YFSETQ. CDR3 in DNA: TGCGCCAGCAGCTTGGGGGCCGGGACAGGGAACTATGGCTACACCTTC. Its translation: CASSLGAGTGNYGYTF.

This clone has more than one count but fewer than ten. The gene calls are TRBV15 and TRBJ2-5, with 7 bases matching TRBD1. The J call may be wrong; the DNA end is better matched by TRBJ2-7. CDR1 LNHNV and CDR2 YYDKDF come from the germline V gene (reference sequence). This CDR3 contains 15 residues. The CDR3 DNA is TGTGCCACCAGCAGAGATCAGGGGGTTCTCTACGAGCAGTACTTC. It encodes CATSRDQGVLYEQYF.

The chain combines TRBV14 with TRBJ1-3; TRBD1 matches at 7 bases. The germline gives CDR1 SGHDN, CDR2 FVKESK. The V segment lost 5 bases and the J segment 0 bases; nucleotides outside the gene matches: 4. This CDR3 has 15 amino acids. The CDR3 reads CASSTRTGSGNTIYF. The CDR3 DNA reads TGTGCCAGCAGCACTCGGACAGGCTCTGGAAACACCATATATTTT.

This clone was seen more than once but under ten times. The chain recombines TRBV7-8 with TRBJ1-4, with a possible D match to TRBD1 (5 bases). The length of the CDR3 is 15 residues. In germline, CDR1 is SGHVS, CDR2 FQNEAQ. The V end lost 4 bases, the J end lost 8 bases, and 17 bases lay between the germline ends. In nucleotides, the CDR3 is TGTGCCAGCAGCTCCCCTGAGGGGAGGGGCGAAAAACTGTTTTTT. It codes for CASSSPEGRGEKLFF. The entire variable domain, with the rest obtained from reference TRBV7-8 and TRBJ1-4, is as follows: GAGVSQSPRYKVAKRGQDVALRCDPISGHVSLFWYQQALGQGPEFLTYFQNEAQLDKSGLPSDRFFAERPEGSVSTLKIQRTQQEDSAVYLCASSSPEGRGEKLFFGSGTQLSVL.

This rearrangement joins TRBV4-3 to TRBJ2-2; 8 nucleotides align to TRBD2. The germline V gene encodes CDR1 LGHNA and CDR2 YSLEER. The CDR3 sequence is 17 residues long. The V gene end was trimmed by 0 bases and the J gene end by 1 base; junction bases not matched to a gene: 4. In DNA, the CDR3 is TGCGCCAGCAGCCAAGATAGCACTAGCGGGAACACCGGGGAGCTGTTTTTT. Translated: CASSQDSTSGNTGELFF.

CDR3 coding DNA: TGTGCCAGCAGCTTGACAGAGAATAGCAATCAGCCCCAGCATTTT. Translating gives CASSLTENSNQPQHF. The chain employs TRBV7-8 and TRBJ1-5, with D perhaps TRBD1 (5 bases). V shed 3 bases and J shed 0 bases, with 9 bases lying between them. The CDR3 is 15 residues long. The germline gives CDR1 SGHVS, CDR2 FQNEAQ. The entire variable domain, with the rest obtained from reference TRBV7-8 and TRBJ1-5, is as follows: GAGVSQSPRYKVAKRGQDVALRCDPISGHVSLFWYQQALGQGPEFLTYFQNEAQLDKSGLPSDRFFAERPEGSVSTLKIQRTQQEDSAVYLCASSLTENSNQPQHFGDGTRLSIL.

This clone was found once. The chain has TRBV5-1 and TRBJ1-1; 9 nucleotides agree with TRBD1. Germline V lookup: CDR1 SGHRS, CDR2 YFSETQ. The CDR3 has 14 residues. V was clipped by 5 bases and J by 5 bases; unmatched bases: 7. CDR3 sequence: CASREDRGGTEAFF. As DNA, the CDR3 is TGCGCCAGCAGGGAAGACAGGGGGGGGACTGAAGCTTTCTTT.

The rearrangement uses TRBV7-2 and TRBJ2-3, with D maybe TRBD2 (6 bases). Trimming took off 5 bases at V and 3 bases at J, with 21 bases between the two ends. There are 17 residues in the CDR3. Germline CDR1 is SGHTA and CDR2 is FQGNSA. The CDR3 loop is CASSRLPGESGTDTQYF. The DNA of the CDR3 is TGTGCCAGCAGCCGTCTCCCGGGGGAGTCCGGGACAGATACGCAGTATTTT.

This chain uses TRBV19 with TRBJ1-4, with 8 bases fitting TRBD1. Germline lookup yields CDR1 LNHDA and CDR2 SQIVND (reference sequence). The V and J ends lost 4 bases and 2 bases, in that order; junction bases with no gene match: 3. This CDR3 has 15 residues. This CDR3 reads CASSTRQGTNEKLFF. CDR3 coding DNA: TGTGCCAGTAGTACTCGACAGGGGACTAATGAAAAACTGTTTTTT.

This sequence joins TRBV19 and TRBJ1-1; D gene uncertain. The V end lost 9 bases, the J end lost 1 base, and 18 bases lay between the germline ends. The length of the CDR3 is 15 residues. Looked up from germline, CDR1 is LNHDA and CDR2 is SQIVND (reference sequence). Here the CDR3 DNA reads TGTGCCAGCCCTCCAAGAGGCGGGCGGAACACTGAAGCTTTCTTT. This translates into CASPPRGGRNTEAFF. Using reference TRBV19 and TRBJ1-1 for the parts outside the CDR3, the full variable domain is DGGITQSPKYLFRKEGQNVTLSCEQNLNHDAMYWYRQDPGQGLRLIYYSQIVNDFQKGDIAEGYSVSREKKESFPLTVTSAQKNPTAFYLCASPPRGGRNTEAFFGQGTRLTVV.

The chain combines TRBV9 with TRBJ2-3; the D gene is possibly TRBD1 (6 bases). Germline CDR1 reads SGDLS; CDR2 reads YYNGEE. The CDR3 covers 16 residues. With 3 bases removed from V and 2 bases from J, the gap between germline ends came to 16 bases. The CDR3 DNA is TGTGCCAGCAGCGCAGGGGCTAGGGGGAACACAGATACGCAGTATTTT. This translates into CASSAGARGNTDTQYF.

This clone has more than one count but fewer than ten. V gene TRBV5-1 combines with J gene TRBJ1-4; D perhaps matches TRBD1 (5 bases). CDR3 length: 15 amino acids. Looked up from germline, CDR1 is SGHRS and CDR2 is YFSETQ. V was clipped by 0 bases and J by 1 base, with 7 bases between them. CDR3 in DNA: TGCGCCAGCAGCTTGGGGACACTAACTAATGAAAAACTGTTTTTT. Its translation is CASSLGTLTNEKLFF.

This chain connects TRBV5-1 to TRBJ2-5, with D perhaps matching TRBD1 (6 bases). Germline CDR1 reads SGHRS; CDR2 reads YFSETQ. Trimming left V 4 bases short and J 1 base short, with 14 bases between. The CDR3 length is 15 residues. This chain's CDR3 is CASSREQGRQETQYF. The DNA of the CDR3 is TGCGCCAGCAGCCGCGAACAGGGACGCCAAGAGACCCAGTACTTC.

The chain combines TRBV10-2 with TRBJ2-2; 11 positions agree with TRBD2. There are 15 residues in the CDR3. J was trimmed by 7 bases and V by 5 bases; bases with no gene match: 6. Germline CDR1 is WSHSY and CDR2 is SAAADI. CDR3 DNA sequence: TGCGCCAGCAGTACGGAGGGACTAGCGGTCGGGGAGCTGTTTTTT. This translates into CASSTEGLAVGELFF.

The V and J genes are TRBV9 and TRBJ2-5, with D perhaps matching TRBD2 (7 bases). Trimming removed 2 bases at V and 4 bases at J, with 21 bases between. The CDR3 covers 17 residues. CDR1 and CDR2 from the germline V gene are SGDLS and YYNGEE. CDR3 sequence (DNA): TGTGCCAGCAGCGTGGGGGTAGGGGGGGGGCCGGTAGAGACCCAGTACTTC. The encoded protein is CASSVGVGGGPVETQYF. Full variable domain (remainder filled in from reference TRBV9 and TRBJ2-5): DSGVTQTPKHLITATGQRVTLRCSPRSGDLSVYWYQQSLDQGLQFLIQYYNGEERAKGNILERFSAQQFPDLHSELNLSSLELGDSALYFCASSVGVGGGPVETQYFGPGTRLLVL.

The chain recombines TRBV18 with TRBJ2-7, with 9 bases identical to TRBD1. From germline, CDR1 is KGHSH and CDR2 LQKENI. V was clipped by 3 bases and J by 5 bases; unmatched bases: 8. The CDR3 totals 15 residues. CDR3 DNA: TGTGCCAGCTCACCGGGGGGACAGGGTATCAACGAGCAGTACTTC. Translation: CASSPGGQGINEQYF.

CDR3 loop: CASSQEGAGTGELFF. CDR3 nucleotide sequence: TGTGCCAGCAGCCAAGAGGGAGCGGGCACCGGGGAGCTGTTTTTT. V usage is TRBV6-4 and J usage is TRBJ2-2; TRBD2 is a possible D gene (6 bases). Germline values: CDR1 MRHNA, CDR2 SNTAGT. Trimming stripped 6 bases from V and 4 bases from J, with 15 bases between. This CDR3 comprises 15 residues.